Reported below is one TCR beta chain. Its specificity is not known. The source of the sample is a study of shared clonotypes between healthy human individuals. Across the study: For every donor, three CD4 naive, three CD4 memory, two CD8 naive and one CD8 memory plates were used. General study points: Rarefaction showed sorted-subset sequencing was incomplete despite large depth.

Terminally differentiated effector memory CD45RA+ cells were excluded from the naive CD8 cells, which were CD45RO-negative and positively selected for CCR7. The protocol was immunoSEQ multiplex PCR, while the TCRdb copy is restricted to in-frame clones and leaves out a portion. The table records fewer than 1 million clones, just over 95% of them present only once. Material: naive CD8+ T cells sorted from blood. The sequence came from a man between 25 and 39 years old in good health.

In DNA, the CDR3 is TGTGCCTGGAGTGTGGGGGTTTACGAGCAGTACTTC. Translation: CAWSVGVYEQYF. The chain employs TRBV30 and TRBJ2-7; D might be TRBD1 or TRBD2, each matching 5 bases. V lost 0 bases, J lost 4 bases, and 7 bases lay in between. Germline CDR1 is GTSNPN and CDR2 is SVGIG (reference sequence). The CDR3 covers 12 residues.